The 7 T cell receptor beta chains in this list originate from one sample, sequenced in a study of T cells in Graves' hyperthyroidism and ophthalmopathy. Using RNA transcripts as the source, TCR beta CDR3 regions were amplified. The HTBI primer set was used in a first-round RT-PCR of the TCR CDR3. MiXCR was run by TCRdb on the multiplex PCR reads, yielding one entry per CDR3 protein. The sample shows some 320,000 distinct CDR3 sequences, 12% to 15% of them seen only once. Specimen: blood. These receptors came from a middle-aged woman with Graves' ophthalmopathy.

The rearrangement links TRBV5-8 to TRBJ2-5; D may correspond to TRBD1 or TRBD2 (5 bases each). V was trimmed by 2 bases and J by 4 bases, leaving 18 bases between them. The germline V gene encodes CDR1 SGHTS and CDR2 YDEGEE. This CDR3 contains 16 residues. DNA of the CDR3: TGTGCCAGCAGCTTCCGCGACGGAGGAAGGGGAGAGACCCAGTACTTC. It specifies CASSFRDGGRGETQYF.

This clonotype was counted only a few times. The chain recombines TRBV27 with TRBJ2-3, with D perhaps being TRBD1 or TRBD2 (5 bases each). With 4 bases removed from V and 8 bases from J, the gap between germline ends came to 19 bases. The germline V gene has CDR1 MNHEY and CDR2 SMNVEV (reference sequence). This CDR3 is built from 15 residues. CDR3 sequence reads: CASSSARGSLVTQYF. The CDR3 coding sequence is TGTGCCAGCAGTTCCGCGAGGGGTTCTTTAGTTACGCAGTATTTT.

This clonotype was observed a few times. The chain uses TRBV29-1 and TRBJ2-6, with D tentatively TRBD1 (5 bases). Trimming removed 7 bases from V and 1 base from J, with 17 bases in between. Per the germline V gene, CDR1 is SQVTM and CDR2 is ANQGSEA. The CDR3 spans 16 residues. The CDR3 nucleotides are TGCAGCGCCCTCTATGGGGCCCCTTCTGGGGCCAACGTCCTGACTTTC. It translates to CSALYGAPSGANVLTF.

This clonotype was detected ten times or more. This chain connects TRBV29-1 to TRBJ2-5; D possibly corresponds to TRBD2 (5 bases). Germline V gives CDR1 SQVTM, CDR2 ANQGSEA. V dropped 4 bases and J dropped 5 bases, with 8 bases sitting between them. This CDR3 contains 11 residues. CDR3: CSVALAETQYF. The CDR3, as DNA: TGCAGCGTTGCGCTAGCCGAGACCCAGTACTTC.

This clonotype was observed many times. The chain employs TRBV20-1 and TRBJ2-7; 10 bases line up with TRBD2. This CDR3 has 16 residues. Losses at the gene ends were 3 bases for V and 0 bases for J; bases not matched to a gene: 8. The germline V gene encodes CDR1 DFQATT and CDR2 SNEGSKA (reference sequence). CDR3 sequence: CSASGLAGATSYEQYF. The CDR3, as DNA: TGCAGTGCTAGTGGTCTAGCGGGGGCAACCTCCTACGAGCAGTACTTC.

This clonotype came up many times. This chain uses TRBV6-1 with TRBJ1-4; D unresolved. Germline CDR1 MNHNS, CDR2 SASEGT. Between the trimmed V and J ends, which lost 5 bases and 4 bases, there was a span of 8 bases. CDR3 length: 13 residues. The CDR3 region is CASSWANNEKLFF. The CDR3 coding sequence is TGTGCCAGCAGTTGGGCAAATAATGAAAAACTGTTTTTT.

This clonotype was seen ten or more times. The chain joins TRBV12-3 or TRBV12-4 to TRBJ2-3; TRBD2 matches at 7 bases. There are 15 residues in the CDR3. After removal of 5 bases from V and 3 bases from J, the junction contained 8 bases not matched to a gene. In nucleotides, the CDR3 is TGTGCCAGCAGTGCGGGGCTAGCGGAGACAGATACGCAGTATTTT. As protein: CASSAGLAETDTQYF.